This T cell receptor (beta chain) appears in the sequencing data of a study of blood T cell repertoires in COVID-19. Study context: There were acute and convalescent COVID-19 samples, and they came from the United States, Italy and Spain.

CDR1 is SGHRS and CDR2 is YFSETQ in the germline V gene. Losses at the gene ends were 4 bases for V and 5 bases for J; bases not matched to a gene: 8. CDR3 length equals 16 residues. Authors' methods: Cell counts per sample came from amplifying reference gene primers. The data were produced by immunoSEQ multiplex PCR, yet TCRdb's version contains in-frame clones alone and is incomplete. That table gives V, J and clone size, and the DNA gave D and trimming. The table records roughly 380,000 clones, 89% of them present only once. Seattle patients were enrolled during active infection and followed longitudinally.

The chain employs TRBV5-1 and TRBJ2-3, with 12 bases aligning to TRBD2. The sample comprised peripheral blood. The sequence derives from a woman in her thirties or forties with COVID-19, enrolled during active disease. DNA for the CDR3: TGCGCCAGCAGCCTCCAGACTAGCGGGGGACTAGATACGCAGTATTTT. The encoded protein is CASSLQTSGGLDTQYF.